This entry features one T cell receptor (beta chain) sequence. This specimen comes from a study of blood T cell repertoires in COVID-19. Overall study context: COVID-19 samples, acute and convalescent, were from the United States, Italy and Spain.

Data came from immunoSEQ multiplex PCR; TCRdb stores just in-frame clones and leaves some out. The table lists some 270,000 clones, roughly 91% of them singletons, with less than 2% in the top ten. Membership in each cohort depended on participant-reported clinical history. The trim removed 3 bases at V and 5 bases at J, leaving 9 bases unmatched. The germline V gene encodes CDR1 MDHEN and CDR2 SYDVKM. This CDR3 spans 16 amino acids. The sequenced material came from PBMCs or T cells enriched from blood (not recorded which). This clonotype was sampled from a woman in her sixties or seventies who had recovered from COVID-19. The rearrangement uses TRBV28 and TRBJ2-7; 11 nucleotides agree with TRBD1. CDR3 DNA: TGTGCCAGCAGTTTTACCCCCGGGACAGGGGGGGACGAGCAGTACTTC. Amino acid sequence: CASSFTPGTGGDEQYF.